These 23 T cell receptor beta chains were sequenced from one sample in a study of identical twins. Via MiXCR, TCRdb re-called the 5' RACE reads, giving one row per CDR3 protein. Here the sample spans about 290,000 distinct CDR3 sequences, 8% to 9.5% being singletons. The sample was also linked to a second study, of yellow fever vaccine responses in identical twins.

Material: CD8+ T cells sorted from blood. The receptors here all came from a woman under 30 in good health.

This clonotype came up many times. J is TRBJ2-3 and V is TRBV7-2; 9 positions agree with TRBD1. Germline V gene sequence: CDR1 SGHTA, CDR2 FQGNSA. CDR3 length: 15 amino acids. V trimming: 2 bases; J trimming: 4 bases; junction bases outside the gene matches: 4. The CDR3 here is CASSLTGGDADTQYF. CDR3 nucleotide sequence: TGTGCCAGCAGCTTAACAGGGGGCGACGCAGATACGCAGTATTTT.

The chain has TRBV7-2 and TRBJ2-5; tentatively, D is TRBD1 (6 bases). The CDR3 contains 15 residues. The V end lost 8 bases, the J end lost 5 bases, and 21 bases lay between the germline ends. CDR1 and CDR2 (germline): SGHTA, FQGNSA. The DNA of the CDR3 is TGTGCCAGCTCCCCAGGGGATCGGACCGTGGAGACCCAGTACTTC. Its protein product is CASSPGDRTVETQYF.

This clonotype was observed many times. V and J are TRBV10-3 and TRBJ2-7; D gene unclear. This CDR3 has 11 residues. Trimming removed 3 bases at V and 6 bases at J, with 6 bases between. Germline CDR1 and CDR2: ENHRY and SYGVKD. The CDR3 DNA reads as TGTGCCATCAGTGAATCTTCCGAGCAGTACTTC. The encoded protein is CAISESSEQYF.

The chain joins TRBV27 to TRBJ2-7; the D gene is possibly TRBD1 (6 bases). In germline, CDR1 is MNHEY, CDR2 SMNVEV (reference sequence). The germline V and J ends were trimmed by 6 bases and 0 bases, with 12 bases remaining between them. The CDR3 is 14 amino acids. The CDR3: CASSPDSYSYEQYF. CDR3 in DNA: TGTGCCAGCAGCCCGGACAGCTACTCCTACGAGCAGTACTTC.

This clonotype was picked up many times. The J gene is TRBJ2-3, the V gene TRBV12-3 or TRBV12-4; the D is unclear. V dropped 4 bases and J dropped 2 bases, with 1 base sitting between them. This CDR3 has 11 amino acids. CDR3 sequence (DNA): TGTGCCAGCAGTTCCACAGATACGCAGTATTTT. Protein sequence: CASSSTDTQYF.

This clonotype was counted at least ten times. This chain connects TRBV20-1 to TRBJ2-3; TRBD1 is a possible D gene (6 bases). Germline V gene lookup returns CDR1 DFQATT and CDR2 SNEGSKA (reference sequence). This CDR3 comprises 16 residues. The V end was cut by 2 bases, the J end by 2 bases, with 17 bases between. Here the CDR3 reads CSARSRDILLTDTQYF. CDR3 bases: TGCAGTGCTAGAAGCCGGGACATCCTTCTCACAGATACGCAGTATTTT.

The chain has TRBV28 and TRBJ2-3, with 8 bases fitting TRBD2. Germline values: CDR1 MDHEN, CDR2 SYDVKM. CDR3 size: 15 residues. The V gene end was trimmed by 6 bases and the J gene end by 4 bases; junction bases not matched to a gene: 9. CDR3 sequence: CASRRGTRFPDTQYF. CDR3 coding DNA: TGTGCCAGCAGACGGGGGACTAGGTTCCCAGATACGCAGTATTTT.

This clonotype was counted a few times. The gene calls are TRBV6-5 and TRBJ2-5; D gene unclear. Germline CDR1 and CDR2: MNHEY and SVGAGI. V was trimmed by 0 bases and J by 1 base, leaving 6 bases between them. CDR3 length: 14 residues. CDR3 residues: CASSYSQIQETQYF. CDR3 nucleotide sequence: TGTGCCAGCAGTTACTCACAGATCCAAGAGACCCAGTACTTC.

This clonotype was detected many times. This rearrangement joins TRBV4-2 to TRBJ1-1; D not resolved. V lost 3 bases and J lost 7, with 12 bases in between. The CDR3 length is 13 residues. Germline V lookup: CDR1 LGHNA, CDR2 YNFKEQ. The CDR3: CASSQGKAFEAFF. In DNA form, the CDR3 reads TGTGCCAGCAGCCAGGGCAAAGCCTTTGAAGCTTTCTTT.

This clonotype was counted between two and nine times. The chain joins TRBV4-3 to TRBJ2-7, with 8 positions matching TRBD2. Germline assignment: CDR1 LGHNA and CDR2 YSLEER. J gave up 12 bases and V 0 bases, and 16 bases lay outside the gene matches. This CDR3 is 16 amino acids long. The CDR3 DNA sequence: TGCGCCAGCAGCCAAGATGTCGATGGGACTAGTGCCGTACGGTACTTC. This sequence encodes CASSQDVDGTSAVRYF.

This clonotype was detected only a few times. The chain couples TRBV6-5 to TRBJ2-7, with D tentatively TRBD1 (6 bases). The V end was cut by 4 bases, the J end by 6 bases, with 25 bases between. Germline lookup yields CDR1 MNHEY and CDR2 SVGAGI. The CDR3 sequence is 17 residues long. The CDR3 sequence: CASSLNFRDKRPSEQYF. The CDR3 DNA is TGTGCCAGCAGTTTGAATTTCCGGGACAAGAGACCCTCCGAGCAGTACTTC.

This clonotype occurred many times. V usage is TRBV12-3 or TRBV12-4 and J usage is TRBJ2-1; maybe TRBD2 (6 bases). Trimming removed 7 bases from V and 10 bases from J, with 11 bases in between. The CDR3 has 11 amino acids. CDR3 protein: CASTLGGEQFF. The DNA for the CDR3 is TGTGCCAGCACCTTGGGGGGAGAGCAGTTCTTC.

CDR3 nucleotide sequence: TGTGCCTACGCGGAGGGGGAGCTGTTTTTT. This gives the protein CAYAEGELFF. The V gene is TRBV30, the J gene TRBJ2-2, with D unclear. CDR1 is GTSNPN, CDR2 SVGIG, per germline (reference sequence). Deletions cut 7 bases from V and 8 bases from J, with 8 bases between. The length of the CDR3 is 10 residues. Variable domain in full (rest from reference TRBV30 and TRBJ2-2): SQTIHQWPATLVQPVGSPLSLECTVEGTSNPNLYWYRQAAGRGLQLLFYSVGIGQISSEVPQNLSASRPQDRQFILSSKKLLLSDSGFYLCAYAEGELFFGEGSRLTVL.

The chain links TRBV20-1 to TRBJ2-1; 9 bases line up with TRBD1. V was clipped by 6 bases and J by 4 bases; unmatched bases: 7. Germline CDR1 DFQATT, CDR2 SNEGSKA (reference sequence). The CDR3 is made up of 14 amino acids. The CDR3 reads CSANRDRVYNEQFF. For the CDR3, the DNA is TGCAGTGCCAACCGGGACAGGGTGTACAATGAGCAGTTCTTC.

This chain connects TRBV30 to TRBJ1-1; D uncertain. Germline-derived CDR1 and CDR2 are GTSNPN and SVGIG (reference sequence). The CDR3 is 14 residues long. V was clipped by 2 bases and J by 6 bases, with 16 bases between them. The CDR3 DNA is TGTGCCTGGAGTTTTTCGAATAGCATGTCTGAAGCTTTCTTT. Translation gives CAWSFSNSMSEAFF.

This clonotype came up many times. V and J are TRBV29-1 and TRBJ2-1; TRBD1 matches 12 bases. The J segment lost 2 bases and the V segment lost 8 bases, leaving 16 bases of the junction unmatched. CDR1 is SQVTM, CDR2 ANQGSEA, per germline. This CDR3 is 18 amino acids long. The CDR3: CSFWGGQGARRAYNEQFF. CDR3 DNA sequence: TGCAGCTTCTGGGGGGGACAGGGGGCGCGGCGTGCCTACAATGAGCAGTTCTTC.

This clonotype was counted a few times. The chain couples TRBV9 to TRBJ1-2, with D tentatively TRBD1 (6 bases). The CDR3 sequence is 15 residues long. Germline values: CDR1 SGDLS, CDR2 YYNGEE. Trimming stripped 4 bases from V and 4 bases from J, with 17 bases between. The CDR3 nucleotides are TGTGCCAGCAGCTCCCGGGACATCGTCGCCTATGGCTACACCTTC. Translating it yields CASSSRDIVAYGYTF.

This clonotype occurred many times. This chain's CDR3 is CASSQDKASGGTDTQYF. CDR3 nucleotide sequence: TGCGCCAGCAGCCAAGATAAAGCTAGCGGGGGCACAGATACGCAGTATTTT. The chain combines TRBV4-3 with TRBJ2-3; 9 bases agree with TRBD2. The trim removed 0 bases at V and 1 base at J, leaving 5 bases unmatched. The CDR3 is 17 residues long. Germline assignment: CDR1 LGHNA and CDR2 YSLEER.

The rearrangement uses TRBV19 and TRBJ2-7, with a weak D call TRBD1 (5 bases). Germline V gene sequence: CDR1 LNHDA, CDR2 SQIVND (reference sequence). V was cut by 10 bases and J by 6 bases, with 22 bases left in between. The length of the CDR3 is 14 residues. CDR3 bases: TGTGCCACTGAACCGGTCGGGCATACAGGCGAGCAGTACTTC. Protein: CATEPVGHTGEQYF.

The chain joins TRBV3-1 to TRBJ2-1; 9 bases line up with TRBD2. With V trimmed by 0 bases and J by 3 bases, 9 bases remained unmatched. The CDR3 is 18 residues long. The germline V gene encodes CDR1 LGHDT and CDR2 YNNKEL (reference sequence). CDR3 in amino acids: CASSQDQGGLASYNEQFF. In DNA, the CDR3 is TGTGCCAGCAGCCAAGATCAAGGCGGACTAGCGAGCTACAATGAGCAGTTCTTC.

This clonotype was detected a few times. The chain has TRBV6-5 and TRBJ2-2; no clear D gene. In germline, CDR1 is MNHEY, CDR2 SVGAGI. The CDR3 loop spans 16 amino acids. Trimming took 0 bases from V and 1 from J, leaving 9 bases between them. As DNA, the CDR3 is TGTGCCAGCAGTTACTCTGGGCATATGAACACCGGGGAGCTGTTTTTT. This codes for CASSYSGHMNTGELFF.

The V gene is TRBV4-1, the J gene TRBJ2-7; possibly TRBD1 or TRBD2 for D (5 bases each). Germline CDR1 reads MGHRA; CDR2 reads YSYEKL. CDR3 length equals 15 residues. The V and J ends lost 4 bases and 0 bases respectively, with 13 bases between them. The CDR3 sequence: CASSLFGADSYEQYF. CDR3 bases: TGCGCCAGCAGCCTTTTCGGGGCGGACTCCTACGAGCAGTACTTC.

V and J are TRBV20-1 and TRBJ2-7, with D unclear. Looked up from germline, CDR1 is DFQATT and CDR2 is SNEGSKA (reference sequence). The CDR3 is 14 amino acids. Trimming cost V 3 bases and J 4 bases, with 16 bases left between them. Here the CDR3 reads CSAREWGSLYEQYF. In DNA, the CDR3 is TGCAGTGCTAGGGAATGGGGTTCGCTTTACGAGCAGTACTTC.